This T cell receptor (beta chain) was sequenced for a study of a mutant IDH1 vaccine in newly diagnosed glioma. Overall study context: Earlier therapy was either radiotherapy, temozolomide, or both, and most got both.

Sequencing was performed with immunoSEQ multiplex PCR; in TCRdb, only in-frame clones are kept and a portion is missing. The table has tens of thousands of clones, around 85% seen once. The time point was: baseline, week 1 (first vaccination visit). Treatment in this sample: pre-vaccination baseline after standard-of-care therapy. New WHO grade 3 or 4 astrocytomas that were IDH1-mutant and ATRX-lost occurred in the donors. V lost 7 bases and J lost 4, with 17 bases in between. CDR3 size: 14 residues. Per the germline V gene, CDR1 is SQVTM and CDR2 is ANQGSEA. The chain carries TRBV29-1 and TRBJ1-5, with D uncertain. The sequencing used PBMCs, collected from a glioma patient treated with radiotherapy, temozolomide or both. The TCR comes from a woman in her thirties or forties with glioma. As DNA, the CDR3 is TGCAGCGCCTATAATGGGGAGGCAAATCAGCCCCAGCATTTT. It yields the protein CSAYNGEANQPQHF.